This passage covers 26 T cell receptor beta chains from one sample sequenced in a study of shared clonotypes between healthy human individuals. Using immunoSEQ multiplex PCR, the repertoire was profiled, and TCRdb retains in-frame clones only, with some absent. The repertoire includes roughly 2.6 million clones, around nine tenths of them detected once, and around 0.14% sits in the top ten. The source material was naive CD4+ T cells sorted from blood. Subset in this sample: CD45RA+ positively selected. The receptors stem from a man younger than 35 in good health.

The chain uses TRBV4-1 and TRBJ2-3; D may be TRBD1 (5 bases). The CDR3 has 13 residues. Germline assignment: CDR1 MGHRA and CDR2 YSYEKL. The germline V and J ends were trimmed by 6 bases and 3 bases, with 10 bases remaining between them. The CDR3 DNA follows: TGCGCCAGCAGGGGAAGGGGTACAGATACGCAGTATTTT. Encoded protein: CASRGRGTDTQYF.

The gene calls are TRBV10-3 and TRBJ2-2; 8 nucleotides align to TRBD2. V lost 0 bases and J lost 6; bases outside the gene matches: 12. The germline V gene has CDR1 ENHRY and CDR2 SYGVKD. The CDR3 spans 18 residues. The CDR3 reads CAISESVRAGENAGELFF. The CDR3 nucleotides read TGTGCCATCAGTGAGTCGGTTCGAGCGGGGGAGAATGCCGGGGAGCTGTTTTTT.

Only one count was recorded for this clone. The chain employs TRBV30 and TRBJ1-2; D not certain. The CDR3 consists of 15 residues. The V end lost 4 bases, the J end lost 2 bases, and 17 bases lay between the germline ends. Germline CDR1 reads GTSNPN; CDR2 reads SVGIG (reference sequence). The CDR3 nucleotides read TGTGCCTGGACCCAATTGGGAGATAAGAACTATGGCTACACCTTC. It codes for CAWTQLGDKNYGYTF.

J is TRBJ1-5 and V is TRBV4-1; no definite D call. Per germline, CDR1 MGHRA and CDR2 YSYEKL. CDR3 size: 15 residues. V was cut by 1 base and J by 4 bases, with 11 bases left in between. CDR3 nucleotides: TGCGCCAGCAGCCAAGGTTTCCAGGTGAATCAGCCCCAGCATTTT. Its protein product is CASSQGFQVNQPQHF.

The rearrangement uses TRBV2 and TRBJ2-1, with 7 bases lining up with TRBD2. V was clipped by 4 bases and J by 7 bases; unmatched bases: 7. Germline-derived CDR1 and CDR2 are SNHLY and FYNNEI. The CDR3 runs to 14 residues. This CDR3 reads CASSAGRSGNEQFF. The CDR3 DNA is TGTGCCAGCAGTGCCGGGAGGAGTGGTAATGAGCAGTTCTTC.

The chain couples TRBV4-1 to TRBJ2-2, with D possibly being TRBD2 (5 bases). The CDR3 covers 15 residues. Germline V CDR1 and CDR2: MGHRA, YSYEKL. V lost 1 base, J lost 6 bases, and 12 bases lay in between. DNA of the CDR3: TGCGCCAGCAGCCAAGTCTGGACTTCGGCCGGGGAGCTGTTTTTT. This translates into CASSQVWTSAGELFF.

The chain couples TRBV19 to TRBJ2-2, with 8 nucleotides matching TRBD2. The CDR3 consists of 16 residues. V shed 4 bases, J shed 6 bases, and the junction held 10 bases outside the gene matches. The V gene's germline CDR1 is LNHDA and CDR2 SQIVND (reference sequence). The CDR3 bases are TGTGCCAGTAGTACCCCCCAGCGGGGGTACGCCGGGGAGCTGTTTTTT. It yields the protein CASSTPQRGYAGELFF.

The rearrangement uses TRBV4-3 and TRBJ1-3, with 9 bases that match TRBD1. CDR3 size: 16 residues. The V gene end was trimmed by 0 bases and the J gene end by 8 bases; junction bases not matched to a gene: 8. Germline V lookup: CDR1 LGHNA, CDR2 YSLEER. The CDR3 DNA follows: TGCGCCAGCAGCCAAGACGGACAGGGGATAGGGGACACCATATATTTT. Amino acids: CASSQDGQGIGDTIYF.

The V and J genes are TRBV7-2 and TRBJ1-3, with unresolved D. This CDR3 is 15 amino acids long. The germline V gene has CDR1 SGHTA and CDR2 FQGNSA. V was pared by 2 bases and J by 0 bases, with 8 bases between. The CDR3 region has the DNA TGTGCCAGCAGCTTAATCCCGAGCTCTGGAAACACCATATATTTT. This translates into CASSLIPSSGNTIYF.

This clone occurred a few times. V usage is TRBV6-1 and J usage is TRBJ1-1; 7 nucleotides match TRBD1. Germline values: CDR1 MNHNS, CDR2 SASEGT. This CDR3 region has 11 residues. J was trimmed by 6 bases and V by 7 bases; bases with no gene match: 2. The CDR3 coding sequence is TGTGCCAGCAAGGGGGCCGCTGAAGCTTTCTTT. As protein: CASKGAAEAFF.

A word on this clone: Sequence at one end of the junction differs from germline and may be a read error. The gene calls are TRBV11-2 and TRBJ2-1; D not resolved. This CDR3 comprises 13 residues. CDR1 and CDR2 (germline): SGHAT, FQNNGV. CDR3 residues: CASSPGSYNKQFF. In nucleotides, the CDR3 is TGTGCCAGCAGCCCCGGCTCCTACAATAAGCAGTTCTTC.

V usage is TRBV5-1 and J usage is TRBJ1-4; maybe TRBD1 (5 bases). CDR1 and CDR2 from the germline V gene are SGHRS and YFSETQ. V lost 4 bases and J 7 bases, leaving 14 bases between the germline ends. This CDR3 comprises 14 residues. CDR3 coding DNA: TGCGCCAGCAGCACGGGCCAGGGTACTGAAAAACTGTTTTTT. Protein: CASSTGQGTEKLFF.

V is TRBV5-5 and J is TRBJ2-7; TRBD2 matches at 12 bases. V lost 4 bases, J lost 6 bases, and 11 bases stayed unmatched. From germline, CDR1 is SGHKS and CDR2 YYEKEE (reference sequence). The CDR3 consists of 16 residues. The CDR3 coding sequence is TGTGCCAGCAGCATAGAACTAGCGGGGGGCCCCCTCGAGCAGTACTTC. This gives the protein CASSIELAGGPLEQYF.

J is TRBJ2-7 and V is TRBV7-9, with 7 bases that match TRBD2. Trimming took 0 bases from V and 3 from J; bases not matched to a gene: 8. CDR1 and CDR2 (germline): SEHNR, FQNEAQ (reference sequence). This CDR3 region has 16 residues. CDR3 coding DNA: TGTGCCAGCAGCTTAGCGGCTTTGGGGGGGATCTACGAGCAGTACTTC. This translates into CASSLAALGGIYEQYF.

The chain employs TRBV5-1 and TRBJ2-3; 8 bases fit TRBD2. Germline CDR1 SGHRS, CDR2 YFSETQ. The V segment lost 0 bases and the J segment 1 base; nucleotides outside the gene matches: 4. CDR3 length: 16 amino acids. The CDR3 DNA reads TGCGCCAGCAGCTTGGCAGCGGGGGCCCGCACAGATACGCAGTATTTT. Its translation: CASSLAAGARTDTQYF.

The CDR3 DNA follows: TGTGCCAGCAGCTTAGAGGGTAGGAGGAGCACAGATACGCAGTATTTT. Translation gives CASSLEGRRSTDTQYF. This sequence joins TRBV11-2 and TRBJ2-3, with D possibly being TRBD2 (5 bases). Germline V gene sequence: CDR1 SGHAT, CDR2 FQNNGV. The CDR3 has 16 residues. Trimming left V 0 bases short and J 0 bases short, with 10 bases between. The entire variable domain, with the rest obtained from reference TRBV11-2 and TRBJ2-3, is as follows: EAGVAQSPRYKIIEKRQSVAFWCNPISGHATLYWYQQILGQGPKLLIQFQNNGVVDDSQLPKDRFSAERLKGVDSTLKIQPAKLEDSAVYLCASSLEGRRSTDTQYFGPGTRLTVL.

The V call is TRBV6-1, the J call TRBJ2-3; D ambiguous. Germline values: CDR1 MNHNS, CDR2 SASEGT. Between the trimmed V and J ends, which lost 7 bases and 5 bases, there was a span of 13 bases. The CDR3 totals 13 residues. In DNA form, the CDR3 reads TGTGCCAGCAAACTACAGCTAAGAGATACGCAGTATTTT. Its protein product is CASKLQLRDTQYF.

This clone was observed once. The rearrangement links TRBV6-5 to TRBJ1-2, with D perhaps TRBD1 (6 bases). This CDR3 spans 13 amino acids. Trimming stripped 1 base from V and 7 bases from J, with 10 bases between. CDR1 is MNHEY, CDR2 SVGAGI, per germline. The CDR3 region has the DNA TGTGCCAGCAGTTACTTCGGGGGGGCTGGCTACACCTTC. Protein sequence: CASSYFGGAGYTF.

V and J are TRBV27 and TRBJ2-7, with TRBD1 matching over 11 bases. Trimming cost V 6 bases and J 3 bases; bases outside gene matches: 7. The CDR3 spans 15 residues. CDR1 MNHEY and CDR2 SMNVEV come from the germline V gene (reference sequence). The CDR3 DNA reads TGTGCCAGCAGGGATCTGGGGACAGGGGGCTACGAGCAGTACTTC. Translating it yields CASRDLGTGGYEQYF.

V and J are TRBV6-4 and TRBJ1-2; TRBD1 is a possible D gene (5 bases). Germline V gene sequence: CDR1 MRHNA, CDR2 SNTAGT. The CDR3 has 14 amino acids. Trimming took 4 bases from V and 1 from J, leaving 10 bases between them. The CDR3 coding sequence is TGTGCCAGCAGTGCCTGGGGGGGTAACTATGGCTACACCTTC. Translating gives CASSAWGGNYGYTF.

V gene TRBV4-3 combines with J gene TRBJ2-7; 10 positions agree with TRBD1. Germline-derived CDR1 and CDR2 are LGHNA and YSLEER. J lost 3 bases, V lost 4 bases, and 3 bases had no gene match. This CDR3 has 14 residues. CDR3 residues: CASSLDRGVYEQYF. The CDR3 region has the DNA TGCGCCAGCAGCCTGGACAGGGGGGTCTACGAGCAGTACTTC.

The chain employs TRBV27 and TRBJ2-7; 7 bases are a match to TRBD1. The germline V gene encodes CDR1 MNHEY and CDR2 SMNVEV (reference sequence). J gave up 2 bases and V 4 bases, and 8 bases lay outside the gene matches. This CDR3 has 15 residues. This CDR3 reads CASSSVPGGPYEQYF. The CDR3 DNA sequence: TGTGCCAGCAGTTCCGTCCCAGGGGGACCCTACGAGCAGTACTTC.

The J gene is TRBJ2-1, the V gene TRBV25-1, with D possibly matching TRBD2 (5 bases). Per the germline V gene, CDR1 is MGHDK and CDR2 is SYGVNS. Trimming cost V 3 bases and J 8 bases, with 23 bases left between them. This CDR3 is built from 17 residues. The CDR3 loop is CASSDFGKGKANHEQFF. CDR3 DNA: TGTGCCAGCAGTGACTTCGGGAAAGGGAAAGCTAACCATGAGCAGTTCTTC.

The CDR3 sequence is CASSQDTGISYEQYF. The CDR3 DNA reads TGCGCCAGCAGCCAAGATACGGGTATCTCCTACGAGCAGTACTTC. The V and J genes are TRBV4-3 and TRBJ2-7; D is uncertain. The CDR3 is 15 residues long. The germline V gene encodes CDR1 LGHNA and CDR2 YSLEER. V was pared by 0 bases and J by 0 bases, with 9 bases between.

The J gene is TRBJ1-1, the V gene TRBV11-2; D uncertain. CDR3 size: 13 residues. V was trimmed by 0 bases and J by 10 bases, leaving 12 bases between them. The germline CDR1 and CDR2 sequences are SGHAT and FQNNGV. The CDR3 nucleotides are TGTGCCAGCAGCTTAGATCGGAGCGACGGAGCTTTCTTT. Translating gives CASSLDRSDGAFF.

The gene calls are TRBV5-4 and TRBJ2-7; D gene unclear. The CDR3 contains 15 residues. Looked up from germline, CDR1 is SGHNT and CDR2 is YYREEE (reference sequence). V was pared by 0 bases and J by 2 bases, with 12 bases between. Here the CDR3 DNA reads TGTGCCAGCAGCTTGGGAGGCAGGTCCGCCTACGAGCAGTACTTC. Residues: CASSLGGRSAYEQYF.